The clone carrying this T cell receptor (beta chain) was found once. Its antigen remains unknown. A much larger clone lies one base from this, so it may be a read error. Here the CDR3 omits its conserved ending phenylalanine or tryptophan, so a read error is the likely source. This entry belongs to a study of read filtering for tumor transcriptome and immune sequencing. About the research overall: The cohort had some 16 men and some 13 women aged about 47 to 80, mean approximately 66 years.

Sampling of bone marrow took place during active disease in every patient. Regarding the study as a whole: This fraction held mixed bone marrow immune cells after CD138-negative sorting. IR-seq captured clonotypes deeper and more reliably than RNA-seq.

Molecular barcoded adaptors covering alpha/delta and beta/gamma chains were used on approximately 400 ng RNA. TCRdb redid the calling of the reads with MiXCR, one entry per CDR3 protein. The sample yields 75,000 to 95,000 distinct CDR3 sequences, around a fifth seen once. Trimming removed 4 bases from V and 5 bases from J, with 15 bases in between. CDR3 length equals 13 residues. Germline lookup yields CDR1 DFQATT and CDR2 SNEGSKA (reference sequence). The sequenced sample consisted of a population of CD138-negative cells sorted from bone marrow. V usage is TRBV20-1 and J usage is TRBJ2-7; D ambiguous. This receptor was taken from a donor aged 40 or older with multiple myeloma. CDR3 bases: TGCAGTGCTATAAAAGGGAAAATCAACGAGCAGTACCTC. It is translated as CSAIKGKINEQYL.